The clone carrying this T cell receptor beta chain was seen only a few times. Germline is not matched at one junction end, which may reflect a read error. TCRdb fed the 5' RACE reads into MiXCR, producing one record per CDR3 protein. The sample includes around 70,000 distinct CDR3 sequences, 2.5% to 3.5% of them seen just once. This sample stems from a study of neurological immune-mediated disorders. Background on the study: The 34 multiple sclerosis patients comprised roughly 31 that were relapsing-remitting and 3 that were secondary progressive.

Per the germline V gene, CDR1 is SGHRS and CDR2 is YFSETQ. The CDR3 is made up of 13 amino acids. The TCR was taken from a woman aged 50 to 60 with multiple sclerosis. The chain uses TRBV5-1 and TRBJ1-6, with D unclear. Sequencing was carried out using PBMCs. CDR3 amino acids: CASRGSYNSTLNF. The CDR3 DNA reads TGCGCCAGCAGGGGCTCCTATAATTCAACCCTCAACTTT. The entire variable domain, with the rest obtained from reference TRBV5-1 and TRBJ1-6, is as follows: KAGVTQTPRYLIKTRGQQVTLSCSPISGHRSVSWYQQTPGQGLQFLFEYFSETQRNKGNFPGRFSGRQFSNSRSEMNVSTLELGDSALYLCASRGSYNSTLNFGNGTRLTVT.